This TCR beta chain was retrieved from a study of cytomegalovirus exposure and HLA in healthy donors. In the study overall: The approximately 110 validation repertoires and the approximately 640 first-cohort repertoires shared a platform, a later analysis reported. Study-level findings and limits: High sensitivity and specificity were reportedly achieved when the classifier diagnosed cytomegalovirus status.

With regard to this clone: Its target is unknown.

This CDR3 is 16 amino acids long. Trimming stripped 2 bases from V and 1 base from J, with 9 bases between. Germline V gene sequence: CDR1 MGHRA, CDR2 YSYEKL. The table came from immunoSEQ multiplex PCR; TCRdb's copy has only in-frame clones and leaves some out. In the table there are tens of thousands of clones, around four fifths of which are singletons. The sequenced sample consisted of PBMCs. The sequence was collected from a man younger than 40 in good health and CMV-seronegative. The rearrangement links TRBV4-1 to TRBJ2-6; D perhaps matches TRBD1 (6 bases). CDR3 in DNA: TGCGCCAGCAGCCAACAGGGGAAGTCTGGGGCCAACGTCCTGACTTTC. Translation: CASSQQGKSGANVLTF.